The 2 T cell receptor beta chains given below trace back to one sample, sequenced in a study of sequential checkpoint blockade in melanoma. Assay: immunoSEQ multiplex PCR; the TCRdb copy retains only in-frame clones and omits some. The data show 25,000 to 30,000 clones, over 80% seen once. Treatment specified: randomized to nivolumab then ipilimumab (arm A) or the reverse (arm B). This sample comprised CD8+ T cells sorted from blood (inferred from file names), obtained from a patient given nivolumab and ipilimumab in sequence. These receptors all come from a human donor with melanoma.

The chain is built from TRBV19 and TRBJ1-1; D perhaps matches TRBD1 (6 bases). V lost 1 base and J lost 0, with 18 bases in between. Per germline, CDR1 LNHDA and CDR2 SQIVND (reference sequence). CDR3 length: 18 amino acids. The CDR3 bases are TGTGCCAGTAGTATAGTCGGGGGGGCAGAGAGAATGAACACTGAAGCTTTCTTT. Protein sequence: CASSIVGGAERMNTEAFF.

This chain links TRBV5-4 with TRBJ2-7; 7 bases map to TRBD2. Germline CDR1 SGHNT, CDR2 YYREEE (reference sequence). J gave up 2 bases and V 4 bases, and 3 bases lay outside the gene matches. The CDR3 is 13 residues long. Here the CDR3 reads CASSGGGTYEQYF. CDR3 DNA: TGTGCCAGCAGCGGGGGGGGGACCTACGAGCAGTACTTC.